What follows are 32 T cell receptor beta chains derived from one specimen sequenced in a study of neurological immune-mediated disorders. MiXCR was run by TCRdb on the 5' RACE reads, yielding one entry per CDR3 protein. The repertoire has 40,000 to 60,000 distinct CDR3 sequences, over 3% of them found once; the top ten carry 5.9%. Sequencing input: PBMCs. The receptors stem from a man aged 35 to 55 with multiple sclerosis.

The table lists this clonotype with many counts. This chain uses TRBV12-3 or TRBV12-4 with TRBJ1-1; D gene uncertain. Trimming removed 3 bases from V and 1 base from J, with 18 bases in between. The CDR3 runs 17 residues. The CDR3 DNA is TGTGCCAGCAGTTTTAGTAGTGGGATAGTGGGGAACACTGAAGCTTTCTTT. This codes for CASSFSSGIVGNTEAFF.

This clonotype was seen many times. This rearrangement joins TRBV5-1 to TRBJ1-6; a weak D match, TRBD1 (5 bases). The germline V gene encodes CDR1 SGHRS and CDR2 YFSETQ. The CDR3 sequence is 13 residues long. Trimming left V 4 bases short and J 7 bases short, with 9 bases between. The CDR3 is CASSPEGNSPLHF. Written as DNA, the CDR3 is TGCGCCAGCAGCCCGGAGGGGAATTCACCCCTCCACTTT.

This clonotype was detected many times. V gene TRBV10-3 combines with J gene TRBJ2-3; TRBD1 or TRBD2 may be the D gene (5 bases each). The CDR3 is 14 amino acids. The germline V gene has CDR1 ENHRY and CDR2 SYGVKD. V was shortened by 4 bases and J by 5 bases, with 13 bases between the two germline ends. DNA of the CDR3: TGTGCCATCAGTGTCCGCCAGGGAGAAGATACGCAGTATTTT. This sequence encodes CAISVRQGEDTQYF.

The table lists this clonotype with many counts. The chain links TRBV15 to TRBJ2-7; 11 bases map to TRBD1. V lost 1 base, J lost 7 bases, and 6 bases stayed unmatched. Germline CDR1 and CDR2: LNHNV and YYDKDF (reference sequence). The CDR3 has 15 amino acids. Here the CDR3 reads CATSRGGQGAFEQYF. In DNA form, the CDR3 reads TGTGCCACCAGCAGAGGCGGACAGGGGGCTTTTGAGCAGTACTTC.

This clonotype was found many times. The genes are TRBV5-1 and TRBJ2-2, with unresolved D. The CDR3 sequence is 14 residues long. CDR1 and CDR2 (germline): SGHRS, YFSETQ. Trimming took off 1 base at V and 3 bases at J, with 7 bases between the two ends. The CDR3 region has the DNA TGCGCCAGCAGCTTGCCCCGGGACACCGGGGAGCTGTTTTTT. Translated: CASSLPRDTGELFF. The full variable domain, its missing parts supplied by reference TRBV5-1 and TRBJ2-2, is KAGVTQTPRYLIKTRGQQVTLSCSPISGHRSVSWYQQTPGQGLQFLFEYFSETQRNKGNFPGRFSGRQFSNSRSEMNVSTLELGDSALYLCASSLPRDTGELFFGEGSRLTVL.

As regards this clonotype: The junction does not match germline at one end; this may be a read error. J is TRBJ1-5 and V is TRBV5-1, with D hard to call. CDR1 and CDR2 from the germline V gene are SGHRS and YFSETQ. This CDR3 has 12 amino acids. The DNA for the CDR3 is TGCTCCCAGCGACCTCCGGGTAGCAGCCAGAATTTT. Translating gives CSQRPPGSSQNF. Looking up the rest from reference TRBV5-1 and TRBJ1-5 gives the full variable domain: KAGVTQTPRYLIKTRGQQVTLSCSPISGHRSVSWYQQTPGQGLQFLFEYFSETQRNKGNFPGRFSGRQFSNSRSEMNVSTLELGDSALYLCSQRPPGSSQNFGDGTRLSIL.

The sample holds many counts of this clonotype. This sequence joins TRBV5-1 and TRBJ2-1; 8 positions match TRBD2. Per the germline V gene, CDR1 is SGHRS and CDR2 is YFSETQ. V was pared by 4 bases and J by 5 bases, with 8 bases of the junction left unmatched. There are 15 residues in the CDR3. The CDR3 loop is CASSPSLAGNNEQFF. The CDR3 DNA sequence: TGCGCCAGCAGCCCGAGTCTAGCGGGTAACAATGAGCAGTTCTTC.

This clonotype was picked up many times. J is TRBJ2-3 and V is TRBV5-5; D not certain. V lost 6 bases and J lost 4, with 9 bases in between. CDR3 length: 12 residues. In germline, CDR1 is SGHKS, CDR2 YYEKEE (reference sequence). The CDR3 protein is CASNQFSDTQYF. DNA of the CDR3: TGTGCCAGCAATCAGTTTTCAGATACGCAGTATTTT.

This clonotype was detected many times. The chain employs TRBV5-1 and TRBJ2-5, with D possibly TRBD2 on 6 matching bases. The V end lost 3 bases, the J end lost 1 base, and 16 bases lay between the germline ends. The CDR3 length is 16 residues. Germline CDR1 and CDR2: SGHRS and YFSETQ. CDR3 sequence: CASSWRTTDIQETQYF. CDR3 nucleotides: TGCGCCAGCAGCTGGAGGACTACTGACATCCAAGAGACCCAGTACTTC.

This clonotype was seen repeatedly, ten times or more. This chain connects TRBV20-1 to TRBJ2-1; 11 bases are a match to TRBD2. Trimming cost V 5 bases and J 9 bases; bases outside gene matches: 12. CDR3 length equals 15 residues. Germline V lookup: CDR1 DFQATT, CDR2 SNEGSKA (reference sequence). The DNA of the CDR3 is TGCAGTGCTGGAACAACTAGCGGGGGTCAGGTTGAGCAGTTCTTC. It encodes CSAGTTSGGQVEQFF.

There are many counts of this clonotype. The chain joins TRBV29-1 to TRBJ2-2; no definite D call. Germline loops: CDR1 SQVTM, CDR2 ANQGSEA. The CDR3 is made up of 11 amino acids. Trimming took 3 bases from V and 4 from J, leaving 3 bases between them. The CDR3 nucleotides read TGCAGCGTTGAGATCACCGGGGAGCTGTTTTTT. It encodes CSVEITGELFF.

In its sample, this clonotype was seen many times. The CDR3 sequence: CASSFQGGAQYF. CDR3 nucleotides: TGTGCCAGCAGTTTTCAGGGCGGAGCGCAGTACTTC. V is TRBV12-3 or TRBV12-4 and J is TRBJ2-7, with a possible D match to TRBD1 (5 bases). The V end lost 3 bases, the J end lost 9 bases, and 12 bases lay between the germline ends. The CDR3 extends over 12 amino acids.

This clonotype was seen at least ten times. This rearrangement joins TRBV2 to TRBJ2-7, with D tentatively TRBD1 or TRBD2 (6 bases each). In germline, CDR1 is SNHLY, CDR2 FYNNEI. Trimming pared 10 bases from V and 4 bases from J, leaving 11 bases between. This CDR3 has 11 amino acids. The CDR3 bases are TGTGCCACGAGGGGGGCTTACGAGCAGTACTTC. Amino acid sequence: CATRGAYEQYF. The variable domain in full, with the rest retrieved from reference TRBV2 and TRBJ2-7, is EPEVTQTPSHQVTQMGQEVILRCVPISNHLYFYWYRQILGQKVEFLVSFYNNEISEKSEIFDDQFSVERPDGSNFTLKIRSTKLEDSAMYFCATRGAYEQYFGPGTRLTVT.

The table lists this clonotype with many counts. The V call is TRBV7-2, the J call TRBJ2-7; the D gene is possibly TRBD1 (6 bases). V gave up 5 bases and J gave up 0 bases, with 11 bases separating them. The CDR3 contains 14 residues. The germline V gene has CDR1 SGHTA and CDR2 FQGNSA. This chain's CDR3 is CASSPQGNSYEQYF. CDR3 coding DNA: TGTGCCAGCAGCCCCCAGGGGAACTCCTACGAGCAGTACTTC.

The CDR3 DNA follows: TGTGCCAGCAGCCAAGACGGGACAGGGGTGGGAGATACGCAGTATTTT. It yields the protein CASSQDGTGVGDTQYF. The rearrangement links TRBV4-2 to TRBJ2-3, with TRBD1 identical over 10 bases. The ends lost 0 bases at V and 5 bases at J; junction bases unmatched: 5. Looked up from germline, CDR1 is LGHNA and CDR2 is YNFKEQ. This CDR3 has 16 amino acids.

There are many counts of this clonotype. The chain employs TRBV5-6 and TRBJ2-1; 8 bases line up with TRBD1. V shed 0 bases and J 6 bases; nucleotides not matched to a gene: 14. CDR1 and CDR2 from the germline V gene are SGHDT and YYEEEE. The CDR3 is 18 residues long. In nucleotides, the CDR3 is TGTGCCAGCAGCTTGGAAGCGCGGTGGACAGGGTCGCTCAATGAGCAGTTCTTC. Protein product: CASSLEARWTGSLNEQFF.

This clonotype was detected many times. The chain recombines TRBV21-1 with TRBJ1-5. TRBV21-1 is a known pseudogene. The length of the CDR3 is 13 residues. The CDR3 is CASAGQINQPQHF. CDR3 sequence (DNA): TGTGCCAGCGCAGGGCAGATTAATCAGCCCCAGCATTTT.

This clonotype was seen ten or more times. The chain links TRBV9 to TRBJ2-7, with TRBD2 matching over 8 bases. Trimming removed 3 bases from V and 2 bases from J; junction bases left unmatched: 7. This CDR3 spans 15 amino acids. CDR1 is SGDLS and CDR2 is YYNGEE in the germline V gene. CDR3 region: CASSARGDLTYEQYF. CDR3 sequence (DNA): TGTGCCAGCAGCGCGCGGGGGGACCTAACCTACGAGCAGTACTTC.

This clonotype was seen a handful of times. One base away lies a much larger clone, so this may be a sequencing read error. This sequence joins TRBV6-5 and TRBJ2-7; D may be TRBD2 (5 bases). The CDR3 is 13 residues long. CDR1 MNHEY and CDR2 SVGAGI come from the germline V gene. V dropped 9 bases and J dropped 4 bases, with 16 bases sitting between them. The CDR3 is CASTPGKGYEQYF. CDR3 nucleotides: TGTGCCAGTACGCCGGGAAAGGGTTACGAGCAGTACTTC.

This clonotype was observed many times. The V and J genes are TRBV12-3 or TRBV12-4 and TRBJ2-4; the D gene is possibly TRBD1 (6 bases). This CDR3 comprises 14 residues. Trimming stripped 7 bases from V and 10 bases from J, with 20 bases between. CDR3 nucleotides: TGTGCCAGCACCCGGGACACCAGCCCATTGATTCAGTACTTC. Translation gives CASTRDTSPLIQYF.

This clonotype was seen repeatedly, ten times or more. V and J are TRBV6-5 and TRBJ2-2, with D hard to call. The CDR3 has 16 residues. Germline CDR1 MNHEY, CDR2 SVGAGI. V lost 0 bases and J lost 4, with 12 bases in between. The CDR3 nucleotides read TGTGCCAGCAGTTACTCGAAATTTGGACGCACCGGGGAGCTGTTTTTT. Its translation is CASSYSKFGRTGELFF.

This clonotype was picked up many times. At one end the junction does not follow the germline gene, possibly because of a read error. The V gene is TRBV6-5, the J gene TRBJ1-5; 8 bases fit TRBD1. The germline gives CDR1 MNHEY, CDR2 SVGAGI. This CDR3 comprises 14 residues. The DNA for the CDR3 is TGTGCCAGCAGCCTAGGACAGGGTCATCAGCCCCAGAATTTT. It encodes CASSLGQGHQPQNF.

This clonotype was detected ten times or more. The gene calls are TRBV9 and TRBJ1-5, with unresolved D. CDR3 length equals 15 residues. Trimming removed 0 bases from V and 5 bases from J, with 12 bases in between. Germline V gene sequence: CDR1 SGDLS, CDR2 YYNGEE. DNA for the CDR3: TGTGCCAGCAGCGTAGGAGGGAATGGGGATCAGCCCCAGCATTTT. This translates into CASSVGGNGDQPQHF.

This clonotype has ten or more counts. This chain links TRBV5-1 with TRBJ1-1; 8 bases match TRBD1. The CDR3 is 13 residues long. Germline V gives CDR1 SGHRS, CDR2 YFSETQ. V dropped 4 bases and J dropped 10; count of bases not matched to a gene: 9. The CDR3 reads CASSHGQGDGAFF. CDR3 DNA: TGCGCCAGCAGCCATGGACAGGGAGATGGAGCTTTCTTT.

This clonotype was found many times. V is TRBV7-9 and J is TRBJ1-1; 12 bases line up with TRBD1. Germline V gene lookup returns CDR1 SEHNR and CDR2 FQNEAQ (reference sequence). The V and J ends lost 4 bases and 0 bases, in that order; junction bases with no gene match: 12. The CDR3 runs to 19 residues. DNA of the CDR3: TGTGCCAGCAGCTCGCCGGGACAGGGGGCTATTAAAATGAACACTGAAGCTTTCTTT. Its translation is CASSSPGQGAIKMNTEAFF.

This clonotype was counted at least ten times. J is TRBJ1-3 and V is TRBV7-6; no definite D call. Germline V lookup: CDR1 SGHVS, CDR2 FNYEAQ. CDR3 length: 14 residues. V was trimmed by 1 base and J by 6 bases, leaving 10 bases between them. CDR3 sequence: CASSLGPEANTIYF. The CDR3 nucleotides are TGTGCCAGCAGCTTAGGTCCAGAGGCAAACACCATATATTTT.

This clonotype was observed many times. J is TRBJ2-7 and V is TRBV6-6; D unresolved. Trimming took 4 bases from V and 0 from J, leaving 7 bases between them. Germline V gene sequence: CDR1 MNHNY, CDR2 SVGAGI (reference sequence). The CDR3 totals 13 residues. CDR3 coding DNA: TGTGCCAGCAGTTCCCAGAGCTCCTACGAGCAGTACTTC. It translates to CASSSQSSYEQYF.

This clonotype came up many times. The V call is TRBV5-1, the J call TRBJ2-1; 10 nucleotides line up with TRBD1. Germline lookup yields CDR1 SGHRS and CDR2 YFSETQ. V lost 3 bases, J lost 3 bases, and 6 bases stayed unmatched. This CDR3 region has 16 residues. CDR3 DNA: TGCGCCAGCAGCTCCGGGACAGGGGCGTTCTACAATGAGCAGTTCTTC. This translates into CASSSGTGAFYNEQFF.

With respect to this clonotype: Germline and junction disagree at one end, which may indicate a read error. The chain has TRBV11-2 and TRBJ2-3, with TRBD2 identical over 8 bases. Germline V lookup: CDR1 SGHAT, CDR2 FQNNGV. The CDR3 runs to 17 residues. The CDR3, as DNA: TGTACCAGCAGCTTCGGGGGGGGTAGTAATCGGGCAGATACGCAGTATTTT. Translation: CTSSFGGGSNRADTQYF.

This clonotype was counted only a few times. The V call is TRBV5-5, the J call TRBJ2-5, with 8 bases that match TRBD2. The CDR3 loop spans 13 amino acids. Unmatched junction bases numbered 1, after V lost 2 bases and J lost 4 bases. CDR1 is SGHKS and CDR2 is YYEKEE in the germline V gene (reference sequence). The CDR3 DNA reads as TGTGCCAGCAGCTTCGGGACTAGAGAGACCCAGTACTTC. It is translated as CASSFGTRETQYF.

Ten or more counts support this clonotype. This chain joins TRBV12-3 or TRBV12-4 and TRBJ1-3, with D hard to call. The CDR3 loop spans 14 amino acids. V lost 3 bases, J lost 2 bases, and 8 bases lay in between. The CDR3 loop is CASSLREAGNTIYF. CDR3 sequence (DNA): TGTGCCAGCAGTTTGAGGGAGGCTGGAAACACCATATATTTT.

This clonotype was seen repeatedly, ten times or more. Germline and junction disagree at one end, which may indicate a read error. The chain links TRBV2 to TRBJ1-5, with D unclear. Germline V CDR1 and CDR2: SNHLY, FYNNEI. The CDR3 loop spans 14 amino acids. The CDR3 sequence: CASTFQASNQPQNF. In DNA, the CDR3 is TGTGCCAGCACATTCCAAGCTAGCAATCAGCCCCAGAATTTT. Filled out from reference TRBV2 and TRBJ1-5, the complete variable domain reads EPEVTQTPSHQVTQMGQEVILRCVPISNHLYFYWYRQILGQKVEFLVSFYNNEISEKSEIFDDQFSVERPDGSNFTLKIRSTKLEDSAMYFCASTFQASNQPQNFGDGTRLSIL.